This T cell receptor beta chain was captured in a study of immune evolution from preneoplasia to lung adenocarcinoma. Study-level findings and limits: Normal lung had the highest top T cell clone frequencies.

The repertoire was sequenced with immunoSEQ multiplex PCR; TCRdb's copy has only in-frame clones and lacks some. The table lists several thousand clones, more than 75% of them singletons, with over 6.5% in the top ten. Histologic diagnosis was independently verified by two lung pathologists. Macro-dissection enriched premalignant or tumor cells before nucleic acid extraction. The V end lost 3 bases, the J end lost 3 bases, and 10 bases lay between the germline ends. The CDR3 loop spans 13 amino acids. Germline lookup yields CDR1 GTSNPN and CDR2 SVGIG (reference sequence). To note about this clone: The antigen is undetermined.

The clonotype originates from a person aged 65 to 79 with invasive lung adenocarcinoma. This chain uses TRBV30 with TRBJ2-3; D is possibly TRBD1 (6 bases). The source material was FFPE invasive lung adenocarcinoma tissue. The CDR3 loop reads CAWRAQGTDTQYF. In nucleotides, the CDR3 is TGTGCCTGGAGAGCACAGGGAACAGATACGCAGTATTTT.